The present TCR beta chain was sequenced within a study of cytomegalovirus exposure and HLA in healthy donors. 60 Vbeta and 13 Jbeta primers were used in PCR. Data came from immunoSEQ multiplex PCR; TCRdb stores just in-frame clones and leaves some out. Of under 200,000 clones in the sample, 68% were seen once. From germline, CDR1 is SGDLS and CDR2 YYNGEE. Deletions cut 4 bases from V and 7 bases from J, with 15 bases between. This CDR3 is 14 amino acids long. This clone has only one observation. The genes are TRBV9 and TRBJ1-5, with D possibly matching TRBD1 (6 bases). Sequenced material: PBMCs. The receptor's source is a man aged 45-65 years in good health and CMV-seronegative. CDR3 nucleotides: TGTGCCAGCAGCAAGACAGCTGGGGGCCAGCCCCAGCATTTT. Protein sequence: CASSKTAGGQPQHF.